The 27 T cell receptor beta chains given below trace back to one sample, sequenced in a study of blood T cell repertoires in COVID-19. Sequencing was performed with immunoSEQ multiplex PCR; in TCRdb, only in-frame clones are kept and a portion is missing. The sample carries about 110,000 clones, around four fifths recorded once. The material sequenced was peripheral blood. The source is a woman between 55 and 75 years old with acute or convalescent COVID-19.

CDR3 nucleotides: TGTGCCAGCAGAGGCAGGGGTGGAAACACCATATATTTT. Translated, it gives CASRGRGGNTIYF. The rearrangement joins TRBV2 to TRBJ1-3; D possibly corresponds to TRBD1 (6 bases). This CDR3 has 13 amino acids. Trimming removed 6 bases from V and 3 bases from J, with 9 bases in between. Germline V gene sequence: CDR1 SNHLY, CDR2 FYNNEI.

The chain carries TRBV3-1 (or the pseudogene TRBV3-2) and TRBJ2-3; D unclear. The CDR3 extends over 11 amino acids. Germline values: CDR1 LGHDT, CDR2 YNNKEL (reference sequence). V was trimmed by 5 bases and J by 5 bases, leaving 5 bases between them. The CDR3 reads CASSYGDTQYF. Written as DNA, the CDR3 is TGTGCCAGCAGCTACGGAGATACGCAGTATTTT.

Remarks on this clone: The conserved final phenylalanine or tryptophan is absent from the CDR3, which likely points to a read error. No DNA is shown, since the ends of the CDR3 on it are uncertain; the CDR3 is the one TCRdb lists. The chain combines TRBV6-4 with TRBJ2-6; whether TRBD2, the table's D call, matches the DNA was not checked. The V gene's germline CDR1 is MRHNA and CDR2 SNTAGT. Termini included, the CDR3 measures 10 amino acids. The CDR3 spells CASRDSLEGG.

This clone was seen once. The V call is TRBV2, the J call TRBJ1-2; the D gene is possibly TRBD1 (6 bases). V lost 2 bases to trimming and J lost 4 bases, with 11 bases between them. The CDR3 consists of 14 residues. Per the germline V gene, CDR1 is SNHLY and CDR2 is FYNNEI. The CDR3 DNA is TGTGCCAGCAGTGAACCCGACAGGTCCTATGGCTACACCTTC. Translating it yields CASSEPDRSYGYTF.

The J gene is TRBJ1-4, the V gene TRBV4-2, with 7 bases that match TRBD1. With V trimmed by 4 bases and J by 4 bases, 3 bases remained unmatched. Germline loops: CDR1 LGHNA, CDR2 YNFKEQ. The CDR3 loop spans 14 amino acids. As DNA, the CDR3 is TGTGCCAGCAGCCTCGGGACAGATAATGAAAAACTGTTTTTT. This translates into CASSLGTDNEKLFF.

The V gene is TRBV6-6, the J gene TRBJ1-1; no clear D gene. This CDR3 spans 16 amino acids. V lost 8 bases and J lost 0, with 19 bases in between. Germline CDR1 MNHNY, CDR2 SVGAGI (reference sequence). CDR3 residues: CASLDFNSPLNTEAFF. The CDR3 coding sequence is TGTGCCAGCCTCGACTTTAACTCCCCTTTGAACACTGAAGCTTTCTTT.

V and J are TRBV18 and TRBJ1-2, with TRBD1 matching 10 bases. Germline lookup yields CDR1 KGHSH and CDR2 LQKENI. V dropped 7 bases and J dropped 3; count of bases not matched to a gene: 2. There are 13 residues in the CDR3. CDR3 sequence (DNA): TGTGCCAGCTTAGGGACAGGGGACTATGGCTACACCTTC. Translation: CASLGTGDYGYTF.

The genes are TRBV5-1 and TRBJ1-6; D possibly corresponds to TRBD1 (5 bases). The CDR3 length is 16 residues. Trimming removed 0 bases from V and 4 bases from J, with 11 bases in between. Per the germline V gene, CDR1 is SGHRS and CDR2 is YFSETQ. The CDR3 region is CASSLGQSKYNSPLHF. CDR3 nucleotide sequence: TGCGCCAGCAGCTTGGGACAGAGCAAGTATAATTCACCCCTCCACTTT.

CDR3 loop: CASSAGSGGGEQFF. In DNA, the CDR3 is TGTGCCAGCTCAGCAGGGAGTGGGGGAGGTGAGCAGTTCTTC. This chain uses TRBV18 with TRBJ2-1; D perhaps matches TRBD2 (6 bases). The CDR3 is made up of 14 amino acids. The germline V gene has CDR1 KGHSH and CDR2 LQKENI. The V and J ends lost 5 bases and 9 bases respectively, with 17 bases between them.

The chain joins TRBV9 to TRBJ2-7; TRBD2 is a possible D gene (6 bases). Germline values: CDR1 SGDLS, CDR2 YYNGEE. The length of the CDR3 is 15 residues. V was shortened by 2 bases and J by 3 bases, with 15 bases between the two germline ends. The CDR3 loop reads CASSVSGQGLYEQYF. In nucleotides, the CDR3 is TGTGCCAGCAGCGTCTCTGGTCAGGGACTCTACGAGCAGTACTTC.

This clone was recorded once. The CDR3: CASSLGQLNSPLHF. For the CDR3, the DNA is TGTGCCAGCAGCTTAGGACAGCTTAATTCACCCCTCCACTTT. This rearrangement joins TRBV7-2 to TRBJ1-6; D is possibly TRBD1 (5 bases). Germline CDR1 and CDR2: SGHTA and FQGNSA. V was trimmed by 1 base and J by 6 bases, leaving 7 bases between them. This CDR3 comprises 14 residues.

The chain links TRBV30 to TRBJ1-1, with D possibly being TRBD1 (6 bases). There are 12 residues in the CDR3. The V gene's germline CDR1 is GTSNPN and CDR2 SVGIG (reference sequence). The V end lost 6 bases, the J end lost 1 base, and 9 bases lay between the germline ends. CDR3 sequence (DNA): TGTGCCTGCCAGGACAGGAACACTGAAGCTTTCTTT. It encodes CACQDRNTEAFF.

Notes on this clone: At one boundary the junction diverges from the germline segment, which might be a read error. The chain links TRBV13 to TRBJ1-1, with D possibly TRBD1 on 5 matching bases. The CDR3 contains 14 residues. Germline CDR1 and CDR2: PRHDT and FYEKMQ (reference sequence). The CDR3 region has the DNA TGTGCCAGCGGGAACCGGGGGGTAGACCCAGGCTTTATCTTT. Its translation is CASGNRGVDPGFIF.

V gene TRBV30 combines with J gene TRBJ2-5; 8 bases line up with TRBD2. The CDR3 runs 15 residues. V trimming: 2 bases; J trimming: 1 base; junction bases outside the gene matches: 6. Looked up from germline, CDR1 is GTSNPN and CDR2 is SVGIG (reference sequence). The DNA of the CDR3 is TGTGCCTGGAGTAAAGCGGGGGAACTCCAAGAGACCCAGTACTTC. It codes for CAWSKAGELQETQYF.

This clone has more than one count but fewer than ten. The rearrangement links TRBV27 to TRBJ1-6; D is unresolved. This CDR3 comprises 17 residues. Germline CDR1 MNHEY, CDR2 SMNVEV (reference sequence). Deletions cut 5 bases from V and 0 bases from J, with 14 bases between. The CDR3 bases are TGTGCCAGCAGTGACCGACTAACCCGCTCCTATAATTCACCCCTCCACTTT. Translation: CASSDRLTRSYNSPLHF.

The DNA for the CDR3 is TGTGCCAGCAGCTTTTCAGGGGGCCCGAGGAACATTCAGTACTTC. Protein: CASSFSGGPRNIQYF. The rearrangement joins TRBV14 to TRBJ2-4; 8 bases agree with TRBD1. V dropped 5 bases and J dropped 7; count of bases not matched to a gene: 10. This CDR3 has 15 amino acids. Germline-derived CDR1 and CDR2 are SGHDN and FVKESK.

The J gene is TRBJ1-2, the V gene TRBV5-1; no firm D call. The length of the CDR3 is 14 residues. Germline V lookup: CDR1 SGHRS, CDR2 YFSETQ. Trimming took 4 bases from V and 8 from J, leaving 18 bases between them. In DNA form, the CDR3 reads TGCGCCAGCAGCGTGACACCGGGATCCGAGGGCTACACCTTC. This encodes CASSVTPGSEGYTF.

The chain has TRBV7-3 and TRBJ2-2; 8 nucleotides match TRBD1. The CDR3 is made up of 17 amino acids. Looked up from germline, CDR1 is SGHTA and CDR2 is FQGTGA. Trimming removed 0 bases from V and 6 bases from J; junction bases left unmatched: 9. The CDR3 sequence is CASSLTGQGANAGELFF. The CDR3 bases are TGTGCCAGCAGCTTAACGGGCCAGGGGGCTAACGCCGGGGAGCTGTTTTTT.

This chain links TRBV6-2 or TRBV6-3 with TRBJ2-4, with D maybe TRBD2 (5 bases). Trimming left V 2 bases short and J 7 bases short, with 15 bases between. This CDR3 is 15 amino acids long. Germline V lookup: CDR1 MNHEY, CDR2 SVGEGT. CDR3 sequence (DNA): TGTGCCAGCAGTTACGGACTCCCCCCCGGGAACATTCAGTACTTC. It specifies CASSYGLPPGNIQYF.

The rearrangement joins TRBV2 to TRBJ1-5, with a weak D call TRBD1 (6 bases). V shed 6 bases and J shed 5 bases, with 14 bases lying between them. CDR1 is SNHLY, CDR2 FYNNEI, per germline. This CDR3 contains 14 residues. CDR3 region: CASSRGGTYQPQHF. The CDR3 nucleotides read TGTGCCAGCAGCCGTGGGGGCACCTATCAGCCCCAGCATTTT.

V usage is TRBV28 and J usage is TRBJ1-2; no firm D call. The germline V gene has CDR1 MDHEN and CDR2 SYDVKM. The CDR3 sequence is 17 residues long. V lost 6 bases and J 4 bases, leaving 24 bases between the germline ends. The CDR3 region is CASSPSPSGLSAYGYTF. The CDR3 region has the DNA TGTGCCAGCAGCCCTTCTCCGTCCGGACTTTCTGCCTATGGCTACACCTTC.

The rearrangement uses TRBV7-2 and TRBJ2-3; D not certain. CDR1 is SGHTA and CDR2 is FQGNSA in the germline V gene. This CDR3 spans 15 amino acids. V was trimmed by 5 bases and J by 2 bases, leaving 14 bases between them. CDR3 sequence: CASSQTSFPTDTQYF. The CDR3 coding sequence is TGTGCCAGCAGCCAAACTTCATTCCCCACAGATACGCAGTATTTT. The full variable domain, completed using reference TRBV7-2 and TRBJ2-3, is GAGVSQSPSNKVTEKGKDVELRCDPISGHTALYWYRQSLGQGLEFLIYFQGNSAPDKSGLPSDRFSAERTGGSVSTLTIQRTQQEDSAVYLCASSQTSFPTDTQYFGPGTRLTVL.

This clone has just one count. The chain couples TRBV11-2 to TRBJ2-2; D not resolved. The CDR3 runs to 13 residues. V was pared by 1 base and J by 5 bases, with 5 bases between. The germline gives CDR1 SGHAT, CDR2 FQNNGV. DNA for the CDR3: TGTGCCAGCAGCTTAGTACGGACCGGGGAGCTGTTTTTT. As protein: CASSLVRTGELFF.

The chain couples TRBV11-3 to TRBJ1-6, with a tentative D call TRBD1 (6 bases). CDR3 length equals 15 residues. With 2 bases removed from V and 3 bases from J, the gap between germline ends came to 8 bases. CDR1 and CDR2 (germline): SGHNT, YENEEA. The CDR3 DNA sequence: TGTGCCAGCAGCTTAAGGACAGTCTATAATTCACCCCTCCACTTT. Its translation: CASSLRTVYNSPLHF.

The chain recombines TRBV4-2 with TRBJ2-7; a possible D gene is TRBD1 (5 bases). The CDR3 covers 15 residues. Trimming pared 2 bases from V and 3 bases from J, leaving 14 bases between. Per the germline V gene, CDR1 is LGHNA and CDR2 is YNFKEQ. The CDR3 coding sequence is TGTGCCAGCAGCCAACTACTTACAGGTTACTACGAGCAGTACTTC. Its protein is CASSQLLTGYYEQYF.

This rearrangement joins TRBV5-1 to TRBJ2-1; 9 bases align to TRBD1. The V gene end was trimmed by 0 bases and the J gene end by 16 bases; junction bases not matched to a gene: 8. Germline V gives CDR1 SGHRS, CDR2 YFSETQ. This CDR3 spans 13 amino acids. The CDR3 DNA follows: TGCGCCAGCAGCTTGGCCCGGGACAGGGCTTATTTCTTC. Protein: CASSLARDRAYFF.

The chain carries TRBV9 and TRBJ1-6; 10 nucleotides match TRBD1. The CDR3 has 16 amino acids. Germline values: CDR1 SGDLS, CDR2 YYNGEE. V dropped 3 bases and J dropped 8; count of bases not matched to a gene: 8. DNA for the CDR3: TGTGCCAGCAGCGCCACCCCCGGGACAGGGGATTCACCCCTCCACTTT. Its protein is CASSATPGTGDSPLHF.